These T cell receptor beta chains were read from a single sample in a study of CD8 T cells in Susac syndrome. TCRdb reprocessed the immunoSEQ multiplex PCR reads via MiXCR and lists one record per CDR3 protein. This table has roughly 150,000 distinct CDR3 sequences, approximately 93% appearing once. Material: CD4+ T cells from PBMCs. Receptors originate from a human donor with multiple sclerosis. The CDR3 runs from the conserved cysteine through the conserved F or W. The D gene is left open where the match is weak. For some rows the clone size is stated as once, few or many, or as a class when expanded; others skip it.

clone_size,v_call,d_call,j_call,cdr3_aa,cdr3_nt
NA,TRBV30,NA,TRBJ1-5,CAWKAPTGYQPQHF,TGTGCCTGGAAAGCCCCGACAGGTTATCAGCCCCAGCATTTT
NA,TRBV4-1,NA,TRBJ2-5,CASSLGHLQETQYF,TGCGCCAGCAGCCTCGGACATCTCCAAGAGACCCAGTACTTC
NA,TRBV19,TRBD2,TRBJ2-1,CASSTPTFPGGRNEQFF,TGTGCCAGTAGTACCCCAACCTTCCCGGGAGGGAGGAATGAGCAGTTCTTC
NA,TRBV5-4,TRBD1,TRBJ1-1,CASIPGQASNTEAFF,TGTGCCAGCATTCCGGGACAGGCGTCGAACACTGAAGCTTTCTTT
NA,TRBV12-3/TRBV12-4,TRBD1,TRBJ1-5,CATGQGALEPQHF,TGTGCGACGGGACAGGGGGCTTTGGAACCCCAGCATTTT
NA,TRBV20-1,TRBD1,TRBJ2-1,CSASTRQGVFNEQFF,TGCAGTGCTAGTACTCGACAGGGTGTTTTCAATGAGCAGTTCTTC
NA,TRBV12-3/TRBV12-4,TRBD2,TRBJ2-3,CASSFRASGSTDTQYF,TGTGCCAGCAGTTTTAGGGCTAGCGGGAGCACAGATACGCAGTATTTT
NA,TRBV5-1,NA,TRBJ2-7,CASSFKENPYEQYF,TGCGCCAGCAGCTTTAAGGAGAATCCCTACGAGCAGTACTTC
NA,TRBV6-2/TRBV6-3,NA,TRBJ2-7,CASTPVQSYEQYF,TGTGCCAGCACCCCGGTCCAATCCTACGAGCAGTACTTC
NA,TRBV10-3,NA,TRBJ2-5,CAISQVGPGETQYF,TGTGCCATCAGTCAGGTCGGGCCGGGAGAGACCCAGTACTTC
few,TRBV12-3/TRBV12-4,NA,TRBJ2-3,CASSLKDTQYF,TGTGCCAGCAGTTTAAAAGATACGCAGTATTTT